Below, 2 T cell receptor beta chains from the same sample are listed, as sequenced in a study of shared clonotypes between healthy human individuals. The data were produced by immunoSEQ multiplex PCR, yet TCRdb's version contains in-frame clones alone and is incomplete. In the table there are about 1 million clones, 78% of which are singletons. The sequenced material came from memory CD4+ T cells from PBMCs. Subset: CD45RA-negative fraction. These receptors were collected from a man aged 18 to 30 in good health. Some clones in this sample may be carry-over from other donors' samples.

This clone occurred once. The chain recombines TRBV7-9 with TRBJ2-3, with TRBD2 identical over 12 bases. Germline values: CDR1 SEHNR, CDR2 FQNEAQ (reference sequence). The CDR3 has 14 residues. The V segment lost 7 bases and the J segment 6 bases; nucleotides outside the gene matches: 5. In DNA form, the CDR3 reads TGTGCCAGCACCCGACTAGCGGGAGTGGATACGCAGTATTTT. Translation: CASTRLAGVDTQYF.

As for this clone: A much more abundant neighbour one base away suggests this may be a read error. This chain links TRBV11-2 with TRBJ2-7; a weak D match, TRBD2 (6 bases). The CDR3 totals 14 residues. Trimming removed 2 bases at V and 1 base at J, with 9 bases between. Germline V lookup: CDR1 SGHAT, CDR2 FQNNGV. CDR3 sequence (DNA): TGTGCCAGCAGCTTATTCGGGAGTTCCTACGAGCAGTACTTC. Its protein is CASSLFGSSYEQYF.